This T cell receptor beta chain appears in the sequencing data of a study of PD-1 blockade in classical Hodgkin lymphoma. Study outcomes and limitations: Prior to therapy, complete responders displayed diversity much like that of newly diagnosed patients.

Germline V gene lookup returns CDR1 SGHRS and CDR2 YFSETQ. The CDR3 spans 15 residues. V gave up 3 bases and J gave up 8 bases; unmatched junction bases: 8. Each of the patients experienced relapse following autologous stem cell transplantation, and their brentuximab vedotin exposure differed. Patients' outcomes at their best amounted to complete response, partial response or progressive disease. Generated by immunoSEQ multiplex PCR, the TCRdb table keeps only in-frame clones and is missing some. The sample lists some 96,000 clones; around nine tenths were seen once. Points on this clone: Its antigen is as yet unknown.

The material sequenced was peripheral blood mononuclear cells (PBMCs), taken at baseline. The TCR originated in a human donor with classical Hodgkin lymphoma. This chain joins TRBV5-1 and TRBJ1-4; 9 nucleotides align to TRBD1. The CDR3 here is CASSSSGTGLEKLFF. The CDR3 nucleotides are TGCGCCAGCAGCTCATCCGGGACAGGGTTGGAAAAACTGTTTTTT.